The sequence of this TCR beta chain was determined in a study of cytomegalovirus exposure and HLA in healthy donors. Study at large: Earlier, 100 million or so unique TCR beta sequences were recovered from about 179 million T cells by an analysis. About 85 million unique TCR sequences came from HLA-typed donors in an early release. Findings of the study overall: The study recorded over 150 TCR beta chains that were cytomegalovirus-associated. Accurate predictions that matched the HLA-A and HLA-B alleles of most subjects were reportedly made from TCR beta sequences.

The length of the CDR3 is 14 residues. CDR1 is MNHEY, CDR2 SVGAGI, per germline. V was cut by 0 bases and J by 4 bases, with 7 bases left in between. Use of 60 Vbeta and 13 Jbeta primers characterized the PCR. Assay used: immunoSEQ multiplex PCR; TCRdb lists only in-frame clones, some missing. The table includes around 130,000 clones, 65% to 85% detected once. For this clone: The target antigen is unknown.

The specimen sequenced was PBMCs. The source is a woman aged 40 to 50 in good health and CMV-seropositive. The chain links TRBV6-5 to TRBJ2-1, with no clear D. CDR3 nucleotides: TGTGCCAGCAGTTACTCGGCAGGATACAATGAGCAGTTCTTC. Amino acids: CASSYSAGYNEQFF.